Listed below are T cell receptor beta chains from one sample, sequenced in a study of blood T cells in healthy people across ages. TCRdb fed the 5' RACE reads into MiXCR, producing one record per CDR3 protein. The sample includes 550,000 to 700,000 distinct CDR3 sequences, 27% of them seen just once. Sequencing was performed on blood. The origin of the receptors is a woman aged 70 to 79 in good health. CDR3s include the opening cysteine and the closing phenylalanine or tryptophan. The D gene is left open where the match is weak. Clone size is given for some rows only: seen once, a few or many times, or a class if the clone is expanded.

DNA | CDR3 | D | J | size | V
TGCAGTGCTAGCCTATGGGACGGCTACACCTTC | CSASLWDGYTF | - | TRBJ1-2 | - | TRBV20-1
TGTGCCAGCAGCCCCGGACTACACTCCCAAGAGACCCAGTACTTC | CASSPGLHSQETQYF | - | TRBJ2-5 | few | TRBV7-2
TGCGCCAGCAGCTCGACAGGGGGCCCAGACGAGCAGTACTTC | CASSSTGGPDEQYF | TRBD1 | TRBJ2-7 | many | TRBV5-1
TGCAGCGTTGTCGAGGGGGCGCGGGAGCAGTACTTC | CSVVEGAREQYF | TRBD1 | TRBJ2-7 | - | TRBV29-1
TGTGCCAGCAGCTTAGTGTTGGGGCTAGCGGGGGCCTTCACAGATACGCAGTATTTT | CASSLVLGLAGAFTDTQYF | TRBD2 | TRBJ2-3 | few | TRBV7-2
TGTGCCAGCAGGAAAGGAGGGGATACGCAGTATTTT | CASRKGGDTQYF | - | TRBJ2-3 | - | TRBV2
TGCAGTGCTATAGACAGGGGCAATTCCTATGGCTACACCTTC | CSAIDRGNSYGYTF | TRBD1 | TRBJ1-2 | - | TRBV20-1
TGCAGTGCTAGAGATCTCTCAGGGGGCTCCTACAATGAGCAGTTCTTC | CSARDLSGGSYNEQFF | TRBD1 | TRBJ2-1 | few | TRBV20-1
TGCAGTGTTGACAGGTTGAACACCATATATTTT | CSVDRLNTIYF | - | TRBJ1-3 | few | TRBV20-1
TGTGCCAGCAGCCCTCAGACTAGCGGGGGGCAAGAGACCCAGTACTTC | CASSPQTSGGQETQYF | TRBD2 | TRBJ2-5 | - | TRBV9
TGCGCCAGCAGCTCAATAGGACAGGGAACCACTGAAGCTTTCTTT | CASSSIGQGTTEAFF | TRBD1 | TRBJ1-1 | - | TRBV5-1
TGTGCCAGCAGCCTCCCGGGACCGATAGCCAAAAACATTCAGTACTTC | CASSLPGPIAKNIQYF | - | TRBJ2-4 | few | TRBV6-2/TRBV6-3
TGTGCCAGCAGCGTAGCGCCGGGTGTTACGTACGAGCAGTACTTC | CASSVAPGVTYEQYF | - | TRBJ2-7 | - | TRBV9
TGTGCCAGCAGGCGTTCCGGGACAGCCACCGGGGAGCTGTTTTTT | CASRRSGTATGELFF | TRBD1 | TRBJ2-2 | - | TRBV2
TGTGCCAGCAGCTTGGTAGGGGCGGCTGCCGGGGAGCTGTTTTTT | CASSLVGAAAGELFF | - | TRBJ2-2 | - | TRBV5-6
TGCGCCAGCAGCTTGGAGGGAAGGGCTTCCGAGCAGTACTTC | CASSLEGRASEQYF | - | TRBJ2-7 | - | TRBV5-1
TGTGCCAGCAGGGAGACGGAGAATCAGCCCCAGCATTTT | CASRETENQPQHF | - | TRBJ1-5 | - | TRBV2
TGCAGCGTTGTAGGGACTAGCGGGGGCCGAGGGGATGAGCAGTTCTTC | CSVVGTSGGRGDEQFF | TRBD2 | TRBJ2-1 | - | TRBV29-1
TGTGCCAGCAGTTCCAGGTACCAAGAGACCCAGTACTTC | CASSSRYQETQYF | - | TRBJ2-5 | - | TRBV27
TGTGCCAGCAGCTCTGGGAGGGTTCTGACTTCACCCCTCCACTTT | CASSSGRVLTSPLHF | - | TRBJ1-6 | - | TRBV7-2
TGCGCCAGCAGCTCAAGCCCTCAGGGTTCGGCTAACTATGGCTACACCTTC | CASSSSPQGSANYGYTF | - | TRBJ1-2 | few | TRBV5-1
TGTGCCAGCAGCGCCGGGGATTGGCATTCACCCCTCCACTTT | CASSAGDWHSPLHF | - | TRBJ1-6 | - | TRBV7-6
TGCAGCGTTGTAAGCCAGGCCACTGAAGCTTTCTTT | CSVVSQATEAFF | - | TRBJ1-1 | - | TRBV29-1
TGCGCCAGCAGCTTGGATGGGGCTGCGGGCAATCAGCCCCAGCATTTT | CASSLDGAAGNQPQHF | - | TRBJ1-5 | few | TRBV5-1
TGTGCCATCAGGCCAGGGGGGAACCCCTATGGCTACACCTTC | CAIRPGGNPYGYTF | TRBD1 | TRBJ1-2 | - | TRBV10-3
TGTGCCAGCAGTCCCCCGCCGGGGGGGCGGGCCAAAAACATTCAGTACTTC | CASSPPPGGRAKNIQYF | TRBD2 | TRBJ2-4 | - | TRBV6-2/TRBV6-3
TGTGCCACCAGCCTCCGGGGGGTCGTCGATCAGCCCCAGCATTTT | CATSLRGVVDQPQHF | - | TRBJ1-5 | - | TRBV24-1
TGTGCCAGCGGAATCAAGCCTGGGACAGTAAAAAACATTCAGTACTTC | CASGIKPGTVKNIQYF | TRBD1 | TRBJ2-4 | - | TRBV6-1
TGCAGTGCTATTCCGGGACTAGCGGTAAATTACGAGCAGTACTTC | CSAIPGLAVNYEQYF | TRBD2 | TRBJ2-7 | few | TRBV20-1